The 27 T cell receptor beta chains in this list originate from one sample, sequenced in a study of cytomegalovirus exposure and HLA in healthy donors. Use of 60 Vbeta and 13 Jbeta primers characterized the PCR. The table came from immunoSEQ multiplex PCR; TCRdb's copy has only in-frame clones and leaves some out. The sample records over 150,000 clones, 65% to 80% being singletons. The sequenced material came from PBMCs. The receptors come from a woman aged 40 to 50 in good health and CMV-seropositive.

The chain carries TRBV6-1 and TRBJ2-5, with 7 bases fitting TRBD2. The CDR3 contains 16 residues. Germline trimming cut 0 bases from V and 5 bases from J; bases unmatched to any gene: 9. Germline CDR1 and CDR2: MNHNS and SASEGT. CDR3 DNA sequence: TGTGCCAGCAGTGAAGCGCGGCAAGCGGGACGGGAGACCCAGTACTTC. This encodes CASSEARQAGRETQYF.

This clone has just one count. The chain carries TRBV11-3 and TRBJ2-1, with 14 bases lining up with TRBD2. Germline CDR1 SGHNT, CDR2 YENEEA. The CDR3 totals 17 residues. Trimming took 5 bases from V and 8 from J; bases not matched to a gene: 11. CDR3 sequence (DNA): TGTGCCAGCAGCCCGGGGACTAGCGGGAGTAACAGCCATGAGCAGTTCTTC. It yields the protein CASSPGTSGSNSHEQFF. Supplemented by reference TRBV11-3 and TRBJ2-1, the full variable domain reads EAGVVQSPRYKIIEKKQPVAFWCNPISGHNTLYWYLQNLGQGPELLIRYENEEAVDDSQLPKDRFSAERLKGVDSTLKIQPAELGDSAVYLCASSPGTSGSNSHEQFFGPGTRLTVL.

V gene TRBV27 combines with J gene TRBJ2-2; TRBD2 might be the D (6 bases). Trimming removed 2 bases from V and 3 bases from J, with 13 bases in between. Germline lookup yields CDR1 MNHEY and CDR2 SMNVEV (reference sequence). The CDR3 length is 16 residues. The CDR3 nucleotides read TGTGCCAGCAGTTTAGGGGGGACGGTCTACACCGGGGAGCTGTTTTTT. It encodes CASSLGGTVYTGELFF.

The chain links TRBV28 to TRBJ2-7, with 10 bases fitting TRBD2. This CDR3 has 14 residues. Unmatched junction bases numbered 7, after V lost 5 bases and J lost 6 bases. Germline lookup yields CDR1 MDHEN and CDR2 SYDVKM. CDR3 protein: CASSLSGGALEQYF. CDR3 nucleotides: TGTGCCAGCAGTCTAAGCGGGGGGGCTCTCGAGCAGTACTTC. The variable domain in full, with the rest retrieved from reference TRBV28 and TRBJ2-7, is DVKVTQSSRYLVKRTGEKVFLECVQDMDHENMFWYRQDPGLGLRLIYFSYDVKMKEKGDIPEGYSVSREKKERFSLILESASTNQTSMYLCASSLSGGALEQYFGPGTRLTVT.

V is TRBV7-2 and J is TRBJ1-1; D perhaps matches TRBD1 (6 bases). Germline V gives CDR1 SGHTA, CDR2 FQGNSA. There are 14 residues in the CDR3. With 3 bases removed from V and 0 bases from J, the gap between germline ends came to 8 bases. The CDR3 reads CASSFQGMNTEAFF. The CDR3 DNA reads as TGTGCCAGCAGCTTCCAGGGGATGAACACTGAAGCTTTCTTT.

Only one count was recorded for this clone. This rearrangement joins TRBV28 to TRBJ1-3; D is uncertain. This CDR3 contains 14 residues. With 7 bases removed from V and 6 bases from J, the gap between germline ends came to 16 bases. Germline V gives CDR1 MDHEN, CDR2 SYDVKM. CDR3 residues: CASTGRLTVNTIYF. As DNA, the CDR3 is TGTGCCAGCACGGGGAGACTGACCGTAAACACCATATATTTT.

The chain couples TRBV13 to TRBJ1-2, with TRBD1 identical over 8 bases. With V trimmed by 2 bases and J by 5 bases, 7 bases remained unmatched. Germline lookup yields CDR1 PRHDT and CDR2 FYEKMQ (reference sequence). This CDR3 is built from 15 residues. CDR3 DNA: TGTGCCAGCAGCTTAAGGGCAGGGGGCTGGTATGGCTACACCTTC. Residues: CASSLRAGGWYGYTF.

This chain joins TRBV6-1 and TRBJ2-7, with D possibly being TRBD1 (6 bases). Germline V gives CDR1 MNHNS, CDR2 SASEGT. V was shortened by 0 bases and J by 5 bases, with 14 bases between the two germline ends. The CDR3 contains 15 residues. For the CDR3, the DNA is TGTGCCAGCAGTGAAGCGGCAGGGGAAGGAGACGAGCAGTACTTC. Translating gives CASSEAAGEGDEQYF.

The J gene is TRBJ2-7, the V gene TRBV6-5; TRBD2 aligns across 7 bases. Germline CDR1 and CDR2: MNHEY and SVGAGI. V was clipped by 5 bases and J by 5 bases; unmatched bases: 9. CDR3 length equals 14 residues. The DNA for the CDR3 is TGTGCCAGCAGTCCCCGGGAGCGGGGCAACGAGCAGTACTTC. As protein: CASSPRERGNEQYF.

CDR3 sequence: CASSPGRINYGYTF. CDR3 nucleotides: TGTGCCAGCTCACCGGGCCGGATCAACTATGGCTACACCTTC. The chain combines TRBV18 with TRBJ1-2, with unresolved D. The V gene lost 3 bases and the J gene lost 2 bases, with 10 bases spanning the gap. CDR3 length equals 14 residues. Germline V gene data show CDR1 as KGHSH and CDR2 as LQKENI.

This chain links TRBV6-5 with TRBJ1-1, with 12 bases fitting TRBD1. The CDR3 is 14 amino acids. Germline lookup yields CDR1 MNHEY and CDR2 SVGAGI. Trimming removed 5 bases from V and 11 bases from J; junction bases left unmatched: 9. CDR3 protein: CASSEGTGGVYAFF. The CDR3 DNA follows: TGTGCCAGCAGTGAAGGGACAGGGGGCGTATATGCTTTCTTT.

This clone was found a few times. The chain uses TRBV7-9 and TRBJ2-1, with TRBD2 identical over 11 bases. Germline V gene lookup returns CDR1 SEHNR and CDR2 FQNEAQ (reference sequence). This CDR3 has 15 residues. The V gene end was trimmed by 4 bases and the J gene end by 9 bases; junction bases not matched to a gene: 8. CDR3 protein: CASSSASGRCIEQFF. The CDR3 region has the DNA TGTGCCAGCAGCTCGGCTAGCGGGAGGTGCATTGAGCAGTTCTTC.

V is TRBV25-1 and J is TRBJ2-5, with D possibly being TRBD1 (6 bases). Trimming left V 5 bases short and J 5 bases short, with 9 bases between. The V gene's germline CDR1 is MGHDK and CDR2 SYGVNS. The CDR3 is 12 residues long. The CDR3 loop reads CASSWGRETQYF. As DNA, the CDR3 is TGTGCCAGCAGTTGGGGGCGGGAGACCCAGTACTTC.

This chain uses TRBV10-2 with TRBJ2-3; the D is unclear. V lost 6 bases and J lost 5, with 15 bases in between. Looked up from germline, CDR1 is WSHSY and CDR2 is SAAADI. The CDR3 totals 14 residues. CDR3 protein: CASSSFPLEDTQYF. CDR3 DNA: TGCGCCAGCAGCAGTTTTCCGCTTGAAGATACGCAGTATTTT.

CDR3 bases: TGTGCCAGCAGCTTGGGTTCGCAGGGGAGAGAGACCCAGTACTTC. Translated: CASSLGSQGRETQYF. This chain joins TRBV5-8 and TRBJ2-5, with D possibly matching TRBD1 (6 bases). V shed 0 bases and J shed 4 bases, with 13 bases lying between them. CDR1 and CDR2 from the germline V gene are SGHTS and YDEGEE. The CDR3 runs to 15 residues.

Here the CDR3 DNA reads TGTGCCAGCAGCCACAAGAGTTACTATGGCTACACCTTC. The encoded protein is CASSHKSYYGYTF. The V gene is TRBV14, the J gene TRBJ1-2; D is unresolved. Trimming removed 3 bases from V and 3 bases from J, with 8 bases in between. This CDR3 spans 13 amino acids. Germline V CDR1 and CDR2: SGHDN, FVKESK.

The chain carries TRBV18 and TRBJ2-1; 8 bases agree with TRBD2. The CDR3 covers 15 residues. The J segment lost 5 bases and the V segment lost 1 base, leaving 4 bases of the junction unmatched. Germline CDR1 reads KGHSH; CDR2 reads LQKENI. The CDR3 bases are TGTGCCAGCTCACCACGATCGGGAGGGGACAATGAGCAGTTCTTC. Protein sequence: CASSPRSGGDNEQFF.

The V and J genes are TRBV19 and TRBJ2-1, with 8 bases lining up with TRBD2. V shed 2 bases and J 6 bases; nucleotides not matched to a gene: 0. The CDR3 runs to 13 residues. Germline CDR1 is LNHDA and CDR2 is SQIVND (reference sequence). The CDR3 nucleotides are TGTGCCAGTAGTATAAGCGGGAGCAATGAGCAGTTCTTC. Encoded protein: CASSISGSNEQFF. The full variable domain, in which reference TRBV19 and TRBJ2-1 provide the parts outside the CDR3, is DGGITQSPKYLFRKEGQNVTLSCEQNLNHDAMYWYRQDPGQGLRLIYYSQIVNDFQKGDIAEGYSVSREKKESFPLTVTSAQKNPTAFYLCASSISGSNEQFFGPGTRLTVL.

V usage is TRBV19 and J usage is TRBJ2-2, with D unclear. The V gene lost 1 base and the J gene lost 7 bases, with 7 bases spanning the gap. The CDR3 contains 13 residues. Germline V gene lookup returns CDR1 LNHDA and CDR2 SQIVND (reference sequence). CDR3 amino acids: CASSIGSVGELFF. In nucleotides, the CDR3 is TGTGCCAGTAGTATAGGAAGCGTCGGGGAGCTGTTTTTT.

This clone was observed a handful of times. The CDR3 sequence: CSGTGTSGNNEQFF. CDR3 nucleotides: TGCAGCGGGACAGGGACTAGCGGAAACAATGAGCAGTTCTTC. The chain employs TRBV29-1 and TRBJ2-1; TRBD2 matches 11 bases. The CDR3 has 14 residues. The V gene's germline CDR1 is SQVTM and CDR2 ANQGSEA. The junction had 7 bases not matched to a gene; V was cut back by 7 bases and J by 5 bases.

In nucleotides, the CDR3 is TGCGCCAGCAGCCTTACTAGCGGGAGTGAAAATGAGCAGTTCTTC. This translates into CASSLTSGSENEQFF. This chain connects TRBV4-3 to TRBJ2-1, with 11 bases aligning to TRBD2. CDR1 is LGHNA and CDR2 is YSLEER in the germline V gene. The CDR3 length is 15 residues. V was pared by 4 bases and J by 7 bases, with 6 bases of the junction left unmatched.

The chain has TRBV28 and TRBJ1-1; 8 bases agree with TRBD1. The trim removed 6 bases at V and 11 bases at J, leaving 5 bases unmatched. The germline gives CDR1 MDHEN, CDR2 SYDVKM. The CDR3 totals 11 residues. CDR3 bases: TGTGCCAGCAGCAGGGGGCGACAGGCTTTCTTT. This gives the protein CASSRGRQAFF. The full variable domain, rest sourced from reference TRBV28 and TRBJ1-1, is DVKVTQSSRYLVKRTGEKVFLECVQDMDHENMFWYRQDPGLGLRLIYFSYDVKMKEKGDIPEGYSVSREKKERFSLILESASTNQTSMYLCASSRGRQAFFGQGTRLTVV.

The V and J genes are TRBV5-4 and TRBJ2-1; 7 positions match TRBD2. This CDR3 contains 14 residues. CDR1 SGHNT and CDR2 YYREEE come from the germline V gene (reference sequence). Trimming at V came to 0 bases and at J to 8 bases, leaving 5 bases not matched to a gene. For the CDR3, the DNA is TGTGCCAGCAGCTTGGTTAGCGGGTTCGATGAGCAGTTCTTC. Its translation: CASSLVSGFDEQFF.

J is TRBJ2-3 and V is TRBV7-9; TRBD1 is a possible D gene (5 bases). V gave up 1 base and J gave up 6 bases, with 11 bases separating them. From germline, CDR1 is SEHNR and CDR2 FQNEAQ (reference sequence). CDR3 length: 14 residues. CDR3 bases: TGTGCCAGCAGCTTAGATCCAGGGTATGATACGCAGTATTTT. It is translated as CASSLDPGYDTQYF.

The rearrangement uses TRBV6-1 and TRBJ2-7, with a possible D match to TRBD1 (5 bases). In germline, CDR1 is MNHNS, CDR2 SASEGT. The CDR3 is 14 residues long. Trimming pared 2 bases from V and 0 bases from J, leaving 8 bases between. CDR3 residues: CASSERGSSYEQYF. CDR3 in DNA: TGTGCCAGCAGTGAAAGGGGCAGCTCCTACGAGCAGTACTTC.

The V call is TRBV28, the J call TRBJ2-7; 8 nucleotides align to TRBD2. This CDR3 comprises 16 residues. V trimming: 5 bases; J trimming: 4 bases; junction bases outside the gene matches: 13. CDR1 and CDR2 from the germline V gene are MDHEN and SYDVKM. Here the CDR3 DNA reads TGTGCCAGCAGTCCCTTCGATAAGCGGGGGCAATACGAGCAGTACTTC. Its protein product is CASSPFDKRGQYEQYF.

The chain links TRBV6-5 to TRBJ1-5, with D perhaps matching TRBD1 (5 bases). With 7 bases removed from V and 4 bases from J, the gap between germline ends came to 8 bases. The CDR3 extends over 12 amino acids. Germline lookup yields CDR1 MNHEY and CDR2 SVGAGI. The CDR3 protein is CASKSGNQPQHF. In nucleotides, the CDR3 is TGTGCCAGCAAATCAGGGAATCAGCCCCAGCATTTT.